Detailed here is one TCR beta chain. The antigen this receptor binds is unknown. No base-level quality is on record; no much larger clone is a single base apart. The patients picked for sequencing were ones in whom flow cytometry had shown an expansion of CD8+CD57+ cells. Every patient had severe acquired aplastic anemia, diagnosed using the International Study of Aplastic Anemia and Agranulocytosis and Camitta criteria. Patients had received no therapy at the time of blood sampling. TCR repertoires of sorted CD4+ and CD8+ blood T cells from severe aplastic anemia patients and healthy subjects were deep-sequenced in the study. Patients were enrolled under clinicaltrials.gov protocols 00001620, 01623167, 00001397, 00071045, 00081523 and 00961064 in the USA. Ficoll-Paque density gradient centrifugation was used to isolate peripheral blood mononuclear cells. Before DNA extraction, CD4+ and CD8+ T cells were sorted by FACS or by magnetic beads.

CDR1 and CDR2 are drawn from the germline V gene: SNHLY, FYNNEI. Ends trimmed: V by 4 bases, J by 4 bases; bases unmatched to a gene: 4. The CDR3 measures 14 amino acids from cysteine to phenylalanine. Only CDR3 DNA remains: 42 bases, in frame from the first base. Profiling of TCR beta VDJ combinations and CDR3 sequences used genomic DNA as the template. An Illumina HiSeq 2000 was used for TCR repertoire sequencing. From the authors' description of their analysis: TRBV/TRBJ rearrangement plots, CDR3 size and DJ length profiles, and Simpson's diversity index were used to evaluate the repertoires. The most abundant DNA sequence in the deep sequencing data was taken as the immunodominant clone. CDR3 amino acid sequences were checked for sharing across subjects and were also compared against the VDJdb database and published repertoires. TCRdb handled the public reads itself, with Q25 trimming in fastp and clone calling in MiXCR, and kept productive beta chains. CDR3 protein sequences are deduplicated, and each keeps its most common genes and DNA. The V and J calls and clone size are TCRdb's, not the authors'. Across this sample there are 250,000 to 300,000 distinct CDR3 sequences, with 45% to 65% seen only once. Together, the top ten hold 1.3% of the sample.

The data are from a study of CD8+CD57+ T cells in acquired aplastic anemia (dated 2018 in TCRdb). Regarding the research as a whole: Extracted DNA from sorted CD4+ and CD8+ cells averaged approximately 3 ug, ranging from roughly 0.17 to 27.4 ug. A CD8+CD57+ expansion meant a frequency higher than the mean frequency seen in healthy subjects. Study-level results and caveats: No significant difference in CD8+ Simpson's diversity was found between patients and healthy controls (P=0.060). Approximately 31 CD8+ CDR3 sequences were found in both patients and controls but appeared to be highly expressed in patients and within the immunodominant clones of the patients.

This receptor was taken from a human donor with aplastic anemia. The sequencing sample was made of sorted CD4+, CD8+, or CD8+CD57+ T cells (not recorded which) from PBMCs. The chain is encoded by TRBV2 joined to TRBJ2-1, and TRBD2 matches 7 of the central bases. The DNA is as follows: TGTGCCAGCAGTGGCGGGGGAGCATACAATGAGCAGTTCTTC. It is translated as CASSGGGAYNEQFF. The CDR3 plus the reference TRBV2 and TRBJ2-1 genes for the other parts give the full variable domain: EPEVTQTPSHQVTQMGQEVILRCVPISNHLYFYWYRQILGQKVEFLVSFYNNEISEKSEIFDDQFSVERPDGSNFTLKIRSTKLEDSAMYFCASSGGGAYNEQFFGPGTRLTVL.